This paragraph reports one TCR beta chain. While the first cohort had over 650 subjects, the donors belonged to the separate validation cohort of over a hundred subjects. V dropped 5 bases and J dropped 4; count of bases not matched to a gene: 8. Germline-derived CDR1 and CDR2 are MNHEY and SVGAGI. The CDR3 loop spans 15 amino acids. The data are from a study of cytomegalovirus exposure and HLA in healthy donors. This table comes from immunoSEQ multiplex PCR, and its TCRdb copy is limited to in-frame clones, with some not included. In the table there are 45,000 to 70,000 clones, 90% to 95% of which are singletons.

This TCR derives from a woman in her late teens or twenties in good health and CMV-seronegative. The chain recombines TRBV6-5 with TRBJ1-1; 9 bases map to TRBD1. The sample comprised PBMCs. The chain's CDR3 is CASSDLQGAGTEAFF. In DNA form, the CDR3 reads TGTGCCAGCAGTGACTTACAGGGGGCCGGCACTGAAGCTTTCTTT.